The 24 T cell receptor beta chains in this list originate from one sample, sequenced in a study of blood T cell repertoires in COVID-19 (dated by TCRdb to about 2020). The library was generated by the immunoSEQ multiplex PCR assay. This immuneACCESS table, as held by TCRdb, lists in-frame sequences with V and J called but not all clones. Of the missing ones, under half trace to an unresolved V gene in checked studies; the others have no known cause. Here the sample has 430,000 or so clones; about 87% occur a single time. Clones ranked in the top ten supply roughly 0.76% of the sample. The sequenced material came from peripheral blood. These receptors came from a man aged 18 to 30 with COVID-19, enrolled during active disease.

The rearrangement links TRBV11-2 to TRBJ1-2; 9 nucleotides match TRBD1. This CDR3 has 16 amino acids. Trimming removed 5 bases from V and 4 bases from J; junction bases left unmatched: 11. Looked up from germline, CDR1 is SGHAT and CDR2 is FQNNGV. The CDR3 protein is CASSPRTGAVTYGYTF. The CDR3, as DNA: TGTGCCAGCAGCCCGCGGACAGGGGCGGTTACCTATGGCTACACCTTC.

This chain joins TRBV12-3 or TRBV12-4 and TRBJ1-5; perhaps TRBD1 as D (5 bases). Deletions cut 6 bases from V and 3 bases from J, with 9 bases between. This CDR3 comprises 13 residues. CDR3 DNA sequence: TGTGCCAGCAGCGACAGCCTCAATCAGCCCCAGCATTTT. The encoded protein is CASSDSLNQPQHF.

The CDR3 DNA sequence: TGTGCCAGCAGCCCTGACACGTCCTACGAGCAGTACTTC. Its translation: CASSPDTSYEQYF. The genes are TRBV7-9 and TRBJ2-7, with no clear D. Trimming pared 5 bases from V and 1 base from J, leaving 9 bases between. CDR1 and CDR2 from the germline V gene are SEHNR and FQNEAQ (reference sequence). The CDR3 has 13 residues.

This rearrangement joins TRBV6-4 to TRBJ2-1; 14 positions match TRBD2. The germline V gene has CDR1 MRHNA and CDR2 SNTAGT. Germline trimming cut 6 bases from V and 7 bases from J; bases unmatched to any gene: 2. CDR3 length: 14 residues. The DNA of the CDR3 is TGTGCCAGCAGCCGACTAGCGGGGGGGAATGAGCAGTTCTTC. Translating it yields CASSRLAGGNEQFF.

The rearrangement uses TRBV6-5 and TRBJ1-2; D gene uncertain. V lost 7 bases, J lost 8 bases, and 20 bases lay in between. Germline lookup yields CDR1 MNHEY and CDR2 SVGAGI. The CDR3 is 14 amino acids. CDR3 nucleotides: TGTGCCAGCATGCGCTCATTAGAGGGTGGGGGCTACACCTTC. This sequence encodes CASMRSLEGGGYTF.

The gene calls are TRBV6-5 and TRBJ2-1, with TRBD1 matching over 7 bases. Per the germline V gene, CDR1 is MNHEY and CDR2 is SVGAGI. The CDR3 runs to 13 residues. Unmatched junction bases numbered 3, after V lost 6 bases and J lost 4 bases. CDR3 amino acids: CASRWGQYNEQFF. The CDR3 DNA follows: TGTGCCAGCAGATGGGGACAGTACAATGAGCAGTTCTTC.

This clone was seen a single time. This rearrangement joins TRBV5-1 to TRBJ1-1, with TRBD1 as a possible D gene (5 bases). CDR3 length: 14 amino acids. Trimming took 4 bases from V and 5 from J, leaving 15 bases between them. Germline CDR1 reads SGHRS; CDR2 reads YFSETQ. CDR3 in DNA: TGCGCCAGCAGCACGGGGGGTTATGGAACTGAAGCTTTCTTT. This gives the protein CASSTGGYGTEAFF.

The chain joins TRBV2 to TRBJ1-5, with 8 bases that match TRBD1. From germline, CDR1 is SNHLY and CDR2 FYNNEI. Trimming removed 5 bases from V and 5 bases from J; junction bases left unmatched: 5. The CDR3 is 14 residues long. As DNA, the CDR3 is TGTGCCAGCAGTACTGACAGGGGAGATCAGCCCCAGCATTTT. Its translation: CASSTDRGDQPQHF.

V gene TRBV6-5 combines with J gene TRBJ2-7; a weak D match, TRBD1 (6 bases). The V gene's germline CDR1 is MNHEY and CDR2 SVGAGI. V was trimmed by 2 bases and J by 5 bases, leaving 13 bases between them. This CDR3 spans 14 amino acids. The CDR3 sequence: CASSYNRQGNEQYF. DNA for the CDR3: TGTGCCAGCAGTTACAATCGGCAGGGGAACGAGCAGTACTTC.

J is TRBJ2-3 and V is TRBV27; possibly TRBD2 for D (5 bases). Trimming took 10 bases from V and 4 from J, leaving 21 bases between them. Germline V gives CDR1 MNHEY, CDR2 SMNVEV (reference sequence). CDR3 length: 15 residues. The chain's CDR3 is CAIRGSVLRADTQYF. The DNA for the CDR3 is TGTGCCATTAGAGGGTCCGTGTTGAGGGCAGATACGCAGTATTTT.

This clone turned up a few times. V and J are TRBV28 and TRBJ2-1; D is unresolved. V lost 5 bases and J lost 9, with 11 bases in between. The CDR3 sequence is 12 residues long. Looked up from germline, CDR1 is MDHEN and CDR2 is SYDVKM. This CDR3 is CASSPLSGEQFF. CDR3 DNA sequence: TGTGCCAGCAGTCCCCTCTCGGGTGAGCAGTTCTTC. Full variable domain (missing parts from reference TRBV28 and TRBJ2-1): DVKVTQSSRYLVKRTGEKVFLECVQDMDHENMFWYRQDPGLGLRLIYFSYDVKMKEKGDIPEGYSVSREKKERFSLILESASTNQTSMYLCASSPLSGEQFFGPGTRLTVL.

CDR3 amino acids: CASSLDHNYGYTF. DNA for the CDR3: TGTGCCAGCAGCTTAGACCATAACTATGGCTACACCTTC. This chain uses TRBV11-2 with TRBJ1-2; D remains unclear. With 0 bases removed from V and 1 base from J, the gap between germline ends came to 3 bases. Germline-derived CDR1 and CDR2 are SGHAT and FQNNGV. This CDR3 region has 13 residues.

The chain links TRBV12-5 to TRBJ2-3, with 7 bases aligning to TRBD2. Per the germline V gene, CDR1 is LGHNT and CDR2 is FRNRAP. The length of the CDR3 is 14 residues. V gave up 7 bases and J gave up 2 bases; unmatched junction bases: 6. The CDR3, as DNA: TGTGCTAGTGAAGCGGGACTATCCACAGATACGCAGTATTTT. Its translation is CASEAGLSTDTQYF.

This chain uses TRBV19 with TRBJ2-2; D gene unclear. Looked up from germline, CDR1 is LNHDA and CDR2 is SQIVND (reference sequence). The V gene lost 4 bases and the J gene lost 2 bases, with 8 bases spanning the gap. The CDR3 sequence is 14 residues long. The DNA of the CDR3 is TGTGCCAGTAGTAGGCAACCTAACACCGGGGAGCTGTTTTTT. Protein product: CASSRQPNTGELFF.

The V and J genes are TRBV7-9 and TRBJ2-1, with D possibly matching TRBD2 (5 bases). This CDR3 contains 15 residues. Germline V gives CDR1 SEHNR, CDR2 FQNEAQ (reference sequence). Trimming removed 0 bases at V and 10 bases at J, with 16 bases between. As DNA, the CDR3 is TGTGCCAGCAGCTTAGCGCTCGGGAACGCGGCGGAGCAGTTCTTC. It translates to CASSLALGNAAEQFF.

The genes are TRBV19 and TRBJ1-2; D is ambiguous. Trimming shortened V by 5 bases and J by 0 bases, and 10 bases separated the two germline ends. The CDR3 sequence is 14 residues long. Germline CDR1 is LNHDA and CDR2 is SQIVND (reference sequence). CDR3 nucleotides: TGTGCCAGTAGTCGGCGGGAGGCTAACTATGGCTACACCTTC. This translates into CASSRREANYGYTF.

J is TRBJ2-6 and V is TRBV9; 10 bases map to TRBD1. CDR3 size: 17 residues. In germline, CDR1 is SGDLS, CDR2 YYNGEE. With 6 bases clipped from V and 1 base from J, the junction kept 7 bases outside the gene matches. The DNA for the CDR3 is TGTGCCAGCACCGGGACAGGGGACTTGTCTGGGGCCAACGTCCTGACTTTC. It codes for CASTGTGDLSGANVLTF. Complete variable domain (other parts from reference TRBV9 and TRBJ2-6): DSGVTQTPKHLITATGQRVTLRCSPRSGDLSVYWYQQSLDQGLQFLIQYYNGEERAKGNILERFSAQQFPDLHSELNLSSLELGDSALYFCASTGTGDLSGANVLTFGAGSRLTVL.

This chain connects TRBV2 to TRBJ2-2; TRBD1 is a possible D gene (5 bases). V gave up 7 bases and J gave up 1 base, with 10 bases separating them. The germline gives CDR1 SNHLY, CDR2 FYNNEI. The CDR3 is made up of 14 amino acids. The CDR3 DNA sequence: TGTGCCAGCAAGACAGCCGTGAACACCGGGGAGCTGTTTTTT. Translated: CASKTAVNTGELFF.

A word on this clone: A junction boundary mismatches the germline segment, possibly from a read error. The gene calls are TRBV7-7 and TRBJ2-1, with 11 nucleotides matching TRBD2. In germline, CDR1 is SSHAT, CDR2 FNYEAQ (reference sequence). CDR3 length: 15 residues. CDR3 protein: CASSETSGSVNEQFF. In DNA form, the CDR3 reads TGTGCTAGCAGCGAAACTAGCGGGAGTGTTAATGAGCAGTTCTTC.

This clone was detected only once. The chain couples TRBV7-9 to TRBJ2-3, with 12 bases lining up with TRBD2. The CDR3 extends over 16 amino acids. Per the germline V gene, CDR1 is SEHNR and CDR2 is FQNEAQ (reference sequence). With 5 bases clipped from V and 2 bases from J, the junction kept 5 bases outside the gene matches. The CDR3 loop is CASSDGLAGPTDTQYF. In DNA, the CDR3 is TGTGCCAGCAGCGACGGACTAGCGGGGCCCACAGATACGCAGTATTTT.

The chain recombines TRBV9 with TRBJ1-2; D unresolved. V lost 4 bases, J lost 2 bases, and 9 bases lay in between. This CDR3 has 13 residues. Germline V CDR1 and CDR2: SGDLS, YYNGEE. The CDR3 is CASSPRYNYGYTF. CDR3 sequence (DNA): TGTGCCAGCAGCCCCAGATACAACTATGGCTACACCTTC.

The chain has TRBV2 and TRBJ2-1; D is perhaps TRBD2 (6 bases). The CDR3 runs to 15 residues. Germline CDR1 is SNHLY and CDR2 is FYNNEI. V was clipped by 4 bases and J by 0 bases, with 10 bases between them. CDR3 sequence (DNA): TGTGCCAGCAGTGTGCGGGAAAGCTCCTACAATGAGCAGTTCTTC. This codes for CASSVRESSYNEQFF.

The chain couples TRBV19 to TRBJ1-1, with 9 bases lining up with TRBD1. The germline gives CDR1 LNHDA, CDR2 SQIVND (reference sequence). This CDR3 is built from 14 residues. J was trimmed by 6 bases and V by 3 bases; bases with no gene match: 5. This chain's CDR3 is CASSIWTGESEAFF. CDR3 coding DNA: TGTGCCAGTAGTATTTGGACAGGGGAGTCTGAAGCTTTCTTT.

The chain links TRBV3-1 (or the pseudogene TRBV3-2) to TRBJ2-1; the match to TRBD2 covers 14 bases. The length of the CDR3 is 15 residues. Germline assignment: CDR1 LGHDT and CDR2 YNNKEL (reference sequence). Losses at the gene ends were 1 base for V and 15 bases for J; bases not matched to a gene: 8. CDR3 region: CASSQVSGLAGVPFF. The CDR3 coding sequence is TGTGCCAGCAGCCAAGTCTCGGGACTAGCGGGAGTACCGTTCTTC.